This T cell receptor beta chain was found in a study of response to subunit inactivated influenza vaccine (dated by TCRdb to the late 2010s). Regarding the research as a whole: Deep quantitative profiling of the T cell receptor repertoire was used in the study to follow responses to a trivalent subunit inactivated influenza vaccine.

This clonotype appeared a few times. Which antigen it targets is not known. Base qualities are not at hand, and no much larger clone is one base apart. The cysteine opens and the phenylalanine closes a CDR3 of 13 amino acids. The retained sequence is limited to the CDR3, 39 bases, with the frame set at the first base. The germline V gene sets CDR1 to SGHTA and CDR2 to FQGNSA. V and J are trimmed by 6 bases and 4 bases, and the gene matches miss 2 bases of the junction. On the study overall, not on this receptor specifically: It was suggested by the authors that each seasonal influenza vaccination may recruit only a limited number of new T cells.

The library was produced with RT-PCR. The instrument was an Illumina HiSeq 2500. The public reads were quality trimmed at Q25 with fastp and then assembled into clones with MiXCR by TCRdb, keeping productive beta chains. Under each unique CDR3 protein, matching rows form one entry showing the most common genes and DNA. Recorded for this sample are about 540,000 distinct CDR3 sequences; roughly 23% of them occurred a single time. About 3% of the sample comes from the top ten. The sample also formed part of further work on T cells expressing NK-cell markers. Looking at the second paper: The TCR beta cDNA libraries were made using 5'RACE template switching, a step that added both a universal primer site and unique molecular identifiers. TCR beta-chain repertoires were profiled in sorted CD3+CD56+NKG2C+, CD3+CD56+NKG2C- and CD3+CD56-NKG2C+ T-cell subsets from fewer than 10 donors. Seven of the eight sequenced donors were HCMV-seropositive and one was HCMV-seronegative. In several experiments an anti-gammadeltaTCR antibody was added to restrict sorting to alphabetaTCR-expressing T cells. In a handful of donors, the dominant CD3+CD56+NKG2C+ clonotypes ranked among the top 10 CD8+ clonotypes, making up about 1.0-8% of CD8+ T cells. Those dominant clonotypes were again the most abundant among CD3+CD56-NKG2C+ cells in a few donors, at roughly 25-60.1%. Whether the expanded NKG2C-expressing T cell clones were specific for HCMV antigens was left unclear. Randomly selected healthy volunteers, three men and five women, were used as the eight sequenced donors. A commercial ELISA kit detecting HCMV-specific IgG in serum was used to determine HCMV serostatus. Ficoll density gradient centrifugation was used to isolate peripheral blood mononuclear cells from blood. CD4+ and CD8+ T cells were isolated from PBMC by magnetic immunoseparation with Miltenyi isolation kits. cDNA synthesis was primed from the TCR beta constant segment, followed by two successive PCR amplification steps. Libraries were sequenced as 2 x 150 bp reads on Illumina HiSeq 2000/2500, MiSeq or NextSeq. MIGEC handled demultiplexing of the reads and grouping by UMI, while MiTCR was used to assemble and quantify clonotypes. To remove erroneous sequences, TCR cDNA sequences were retained only when supported by two or more reads. Downstream repertoire analysis used the tcR package, and clonotypes were matched across fractions by CDR3 nucleotide sequence plus V segment. VDJmatch was used to annotate antigen specificity against VDJdb, with one amino acid substitution in CDR3 permitted.

The sequencing used CD4+ T cells sorted from PBMCs, collected 12 days after vaccination. The V gene is TRBV7-2 and the J gene is TRBJ2-2, with TRBD1 identical over 7 junction bases. The receptor was derived from a man over 45 who received an inactivated influenza vaccine. Donor details come from another sample of the same person, matched by shared clones. This receptor has the CDR3 CASRGQITGELFF. The DNA reads TGTGCCAGCAGGGGACAGATCACCGGGGAGCTGTTTTTT.